Following are 8 T cell receptor beta chains from one sample sequenced in a study of neurological immune-mediated disorders. Documented time point: longitudinal time-point 2. TCRdb re-called the 5' RACE reads through MiXCR, storing one row per CDR3 protein. Of over 75,000 distinct CDR3 sequences in the sample, 5% to 6% were seen once. The sequencing input was PBMCs. These receptors were collected from an older woman with multiple sclerosis.

This clonotype was seen a single time. V and J are TRBV20-1 and TRBJ2-7; the D call may be TRBD1 or TRBD2 (5 bases each). The germline CDR1 and CDR2 sequences are DFQATT and SNEGSKA (reference sequence). The CDR3 totals 12 residues. Trimming cost V 7 bases and J 5 bases, with 15 bases left between them. This chain's CDR3 is CSVRGPVDEQYF. The CDR3 nucleotides are TGCAGTGTTCGGGGCCCCGTAGACGAGCAGTACTTC.

This clonotype was observed at least ten times. The genes are TRBV5-1 and TRBJ2-2; weak D call: TRBD1 (6 bases). Deletions cut 4 bases from V and 2 bases from J, with 27 bases between. CDR3 length equals 20 residues. CDR1 is SGHRS, CDR2 YFSETQ, per germline. In nucleotides, the CDR3 is TGCGCCAGCAGCAGCGGATCGGGGTCAGGGGTCACCCCTAACACCGGGGAGCTGTTTTTT. Its translation is CASSSGSGSGVTPNTGELFF. The variable domain in full, completed from reference TRBV5-1 and TRBJ2-2, reads KAGVTQTPRYLIKTRGQQVTLSCSPISGHRSVSWYQQTPGQGLQFLFEYFSETQRNKGNFPGRFSGRQFSNSRSEMNVSTLELGDSALYLCASSSGSGSGVTPNTGELFFGEGSRLTVL.

Here the CDR3 DNA reads TGTGCCAGCAGACCTGGACAGGCCTCCTACAATGAGCAGTTCTTC. Amino acids: CASRPGQASYNEQFF. The chain recombines TRBV7-8 with TRBJ2-1, with 7 bases identical to TRBD1. J lost 0 bases, V lost 6 bases, and 5 bases had no gene match. CDR1 and CDR2 (germline): SGHVS, FQNEAQ. There are 15 residues in the CDR3.

This clonotype occurred many times. DNA for the CDR3: TGTGCCAGCAGCCCCGGCCGGATGTTCTACGAGCAGTACTTC. Protein sequence: CASSPGRMFYEQYF. The V call is TRBV5-5, the J call TRBJ2-7; the D is unclear. V lost 4 bases, J lost 3 bases, and 14 bases lay in between. Per the germline V gene, CDR1 is SGHKS and CDR2 is YYEKEE (reference sequence). The CDR3 sequence is 14 residues long.

Many counts were recorded for this clonotype. The chain joins TRBV7-2 to TRBJ2-7; no definite D call. The ends were cut back, 0 bases at V and 0 bases at J, with 9 bases in the middle. Germline CDR1 reads SGHTA; CDR2 reads FQGNSA. This CDR3 spans 15 amino acids. As DNA, the CDR3 is TGTGCCAGCAGCTTAGCCAGGTCAAGCTCCTACGAGCAGTACTTC. It codes for CASSLARSSSYEQYF.

This clonotype showed up many times. The chain has TRBV3-1 and TRBJ1-2; TRBD1 aligns across 8 bases. This CDR3 comprises 16 residues. Germline values: CDR1 LGHDT, CDR2 YNNKEL (reference sequence). V trimming: 0 bases; J trimming: 7 bases; junction bases outside the gene matches: 10. CDR3 amino acids: CASSQESRTGSGGYTF. The CDR3 DNA is TGTGCCAGCAGCCAAGAAAGTCGGACAGGGTCAGGTGGCTACACCTTC.

The gene calls are TRBV20-1 and TRBJ2-3; D uncertain. CDR1 and CDR2 from the germline V gene are DFQATT and SNEGSKA (reference sequence). The CDR3 is 11 amino acids. Between the trimmed V and J ends, which lost 5 bases and 2 bases, there was a span of 5 bases. The CDR3 reads CSAGFTDTQYF. Written as DNA, the CDR3 is TGCAGTGCTGGCTTCACAGATACGCAGTATTTT.

This clonotype was counted at least ten times. This chain connects TRBV5-1 to TRBJ2-5; 7 positions agree with TRBD1. This CDR3 has 15 residues. CDR1 is SGHRS and CDR2 is YFSETQ in the germline V gene. The junction had 5 bases not matched to a gene; V was cut back by 0 bases and J by 3 bases. The DNA of the CDR3 is TGCGCCAGCAGCTTGGCCCTGACAGGGAAAGAGACCCAGTACTTC. This encodes CASSLALTGKETQYF. Complete variable domain (other parts from reference TRBV5-1 and TRBJ2-5): KAGVTQTPRYLIKTRGQQVTLSCSPISGHRSVSWYQQTPGQGLQFLFEYFSETQRNKGNFPGRFSGRQFSNSRSEMNVSTLELGDSALYLCASSLALTGKETQYFGPGTRLLVL.